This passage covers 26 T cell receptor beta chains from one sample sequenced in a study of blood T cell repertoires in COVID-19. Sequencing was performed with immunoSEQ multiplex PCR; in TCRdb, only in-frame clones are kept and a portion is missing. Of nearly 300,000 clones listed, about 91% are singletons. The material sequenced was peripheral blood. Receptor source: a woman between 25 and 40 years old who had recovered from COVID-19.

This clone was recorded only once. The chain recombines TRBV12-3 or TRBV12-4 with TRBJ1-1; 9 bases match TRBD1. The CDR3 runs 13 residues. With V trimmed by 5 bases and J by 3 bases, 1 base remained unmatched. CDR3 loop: CASSRTGDTEAFF. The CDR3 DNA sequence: TGTGCCAGCAGTCGGACAGGGGACACTGAAGCTTTCTTT.

The CDR3 loop is CASSQESGKILNSPLHF. Written as DNA, the CDR3 is TGCGCCAGCAGCCAAGAATCCGGGAAGATTTTGAATTCACCCCTCCACTTT. This rearrangement joins TRBV4-1 to TRBJ1-6; D gene ambiguous. The CDR3 extends over 17 amino acids. Germline V lookup: CDR1 MGHRA, CDR2 YSYEKL. Trimming left V 0 bases short and J 7 bases short, with 16 bases between.

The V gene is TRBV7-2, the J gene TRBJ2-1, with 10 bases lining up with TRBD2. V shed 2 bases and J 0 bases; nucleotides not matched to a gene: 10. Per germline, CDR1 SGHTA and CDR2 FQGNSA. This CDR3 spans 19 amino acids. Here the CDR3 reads CASSLTVAGGWSSYNEQFF. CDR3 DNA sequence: TGTGCCAGCAGCTTAACGGTAGCGGGGGGCTGGAGCTCCTACAATGAGCAGTTCTTC.

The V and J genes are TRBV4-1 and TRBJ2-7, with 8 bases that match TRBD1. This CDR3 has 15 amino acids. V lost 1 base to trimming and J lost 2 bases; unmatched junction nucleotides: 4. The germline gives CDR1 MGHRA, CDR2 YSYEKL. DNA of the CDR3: TGCGCCAGCAGCCAAGGTCAGGGGGCGGCCTACGAGCAGTACTTC. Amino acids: CASSQGQGAAYEQYF.

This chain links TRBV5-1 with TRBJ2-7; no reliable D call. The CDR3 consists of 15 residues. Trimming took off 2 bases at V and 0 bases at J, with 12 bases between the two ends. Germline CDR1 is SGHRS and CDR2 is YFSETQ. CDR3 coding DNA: TGCGCCAGCAGCTTAGACTTCTTCAGCTCCTACGAGCAGTACTTC. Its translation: CASSLDFFSSYEQYF.

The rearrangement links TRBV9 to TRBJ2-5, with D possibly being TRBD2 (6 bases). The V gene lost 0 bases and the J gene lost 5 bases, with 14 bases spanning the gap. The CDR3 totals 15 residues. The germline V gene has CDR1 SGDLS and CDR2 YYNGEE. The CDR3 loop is CASSVDGGVGETQYF. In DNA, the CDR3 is TGTGCCAGCAGCGTAGACGGCGGGGTGGGCGAGACCCAGTACTTC.

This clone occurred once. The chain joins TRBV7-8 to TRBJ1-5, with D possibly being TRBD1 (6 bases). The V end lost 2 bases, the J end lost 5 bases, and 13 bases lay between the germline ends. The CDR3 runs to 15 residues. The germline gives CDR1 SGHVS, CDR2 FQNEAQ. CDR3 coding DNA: TGTGCCAGCAGCTTACTCCAGGGGCCCCATCAGCCCCAGCATTTT. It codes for CASSLLQGPHQPQHF.

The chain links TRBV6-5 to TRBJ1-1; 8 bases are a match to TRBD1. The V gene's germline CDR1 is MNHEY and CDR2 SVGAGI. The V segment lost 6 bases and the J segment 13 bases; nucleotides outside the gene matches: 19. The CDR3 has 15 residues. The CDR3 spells CASRRTPQGARSGFF. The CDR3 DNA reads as TGTGCCAGCAGACGGACTCCCCAGGGGGCGCGAAGTGGTTTCTTT.

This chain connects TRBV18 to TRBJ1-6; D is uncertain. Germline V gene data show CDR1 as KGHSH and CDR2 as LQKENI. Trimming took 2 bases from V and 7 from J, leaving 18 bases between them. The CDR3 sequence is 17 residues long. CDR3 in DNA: TGTGCCAGCTCACCAGTGCGGCCTCGAGGAGAGAATTCACCCCTCCACTTT. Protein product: CASSPVRPRGENSPLHF.

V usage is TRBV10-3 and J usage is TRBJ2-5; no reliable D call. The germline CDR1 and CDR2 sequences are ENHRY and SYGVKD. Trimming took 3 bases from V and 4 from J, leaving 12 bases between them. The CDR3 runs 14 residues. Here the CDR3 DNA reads TGTGCCATCAGTGATTACACCACCCCAGAGACCCAGTACTTC. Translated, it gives CAISDYTTPETQYF.

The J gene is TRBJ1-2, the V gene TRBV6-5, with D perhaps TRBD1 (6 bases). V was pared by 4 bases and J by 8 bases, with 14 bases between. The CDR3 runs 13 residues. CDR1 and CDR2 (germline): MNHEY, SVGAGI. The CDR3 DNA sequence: TGTGCCAGCAGTTGGAGGCAGGGGAACGGCTACACCTTC. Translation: CASSWRQGNGYTF.

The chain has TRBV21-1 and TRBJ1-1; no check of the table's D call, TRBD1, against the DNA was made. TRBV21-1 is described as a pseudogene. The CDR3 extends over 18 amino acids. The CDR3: CASRRGQGAGLLNTEAFF. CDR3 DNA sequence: TGTGCCAGCAGGAGGGGACAGGGGGCTGGATTGTTAAACACTGAAGCTTTCTTT.

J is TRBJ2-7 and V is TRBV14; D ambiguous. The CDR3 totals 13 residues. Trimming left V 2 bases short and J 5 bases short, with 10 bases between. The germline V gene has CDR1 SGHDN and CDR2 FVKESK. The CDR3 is CASSQRLRDEQYF. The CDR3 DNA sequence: TGTGCCAGCAGCCAAAGATTACGGGACGAGCAGTACTTC.

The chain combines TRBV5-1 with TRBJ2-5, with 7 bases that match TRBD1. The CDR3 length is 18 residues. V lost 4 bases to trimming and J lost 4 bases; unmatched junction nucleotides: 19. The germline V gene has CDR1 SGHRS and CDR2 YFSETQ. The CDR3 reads CASSTGTVARVGRETQYF. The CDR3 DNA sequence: TGCGCCAGCAGCACTGGGACAGTCGCTCGGGTGGGCAGAGAGACCCAGTACTTC.

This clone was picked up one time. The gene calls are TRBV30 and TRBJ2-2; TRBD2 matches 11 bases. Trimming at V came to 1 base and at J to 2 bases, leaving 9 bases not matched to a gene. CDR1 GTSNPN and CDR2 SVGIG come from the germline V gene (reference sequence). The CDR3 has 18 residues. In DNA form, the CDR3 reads TGTGCCTGGAGTGCTTCGAGACTAGCGGGGATCAACACCGGGGAGCTGTTTTTT. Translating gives CAWSASRLAGINTGELFF.

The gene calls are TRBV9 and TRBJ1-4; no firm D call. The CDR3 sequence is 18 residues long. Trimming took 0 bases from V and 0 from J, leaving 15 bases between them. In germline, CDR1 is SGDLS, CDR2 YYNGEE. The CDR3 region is CASSVGPGGRATNEKLFF. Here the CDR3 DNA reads TGTGCCAGCAGCGTAGGCCCGGGAGGGAGGGCAACTAATGAAAAACTGTTTTTT.

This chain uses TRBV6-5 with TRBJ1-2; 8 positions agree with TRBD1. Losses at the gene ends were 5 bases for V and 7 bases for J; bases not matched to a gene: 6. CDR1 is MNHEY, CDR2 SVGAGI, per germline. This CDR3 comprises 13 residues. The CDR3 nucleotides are TGTGCCAGCAGTCGAGGACAGGGACGTGGCTACACCTTC. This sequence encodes CASSRGQGRGYTF.

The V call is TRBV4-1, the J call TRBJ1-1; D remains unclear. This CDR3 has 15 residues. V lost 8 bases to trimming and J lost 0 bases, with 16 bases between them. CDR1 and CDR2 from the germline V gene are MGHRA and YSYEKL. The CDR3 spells CASLYSPLMNTEAFF. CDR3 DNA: TGCGCCAGCCTCTATTCCCCATTGATGAACACTGAAGCTTTCTTT.

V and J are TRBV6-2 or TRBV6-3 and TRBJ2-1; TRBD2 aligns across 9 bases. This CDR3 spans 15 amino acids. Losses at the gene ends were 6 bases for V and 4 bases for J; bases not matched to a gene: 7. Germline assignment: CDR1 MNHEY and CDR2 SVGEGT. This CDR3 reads CASSPPAGGYNEQFF. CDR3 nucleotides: TGTGCCAGCAGCCCCCCAGCGGGGGGTTACAATGAGCAGTTCTTC.

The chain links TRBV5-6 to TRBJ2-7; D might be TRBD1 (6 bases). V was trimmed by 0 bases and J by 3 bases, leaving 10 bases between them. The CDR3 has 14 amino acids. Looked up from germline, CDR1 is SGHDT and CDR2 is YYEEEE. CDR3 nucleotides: TGTGCCAGCAGCTTGGACAGGGCAGGCTACGAGCAGTACTTC. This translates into CASSLDRAGYEQYF.

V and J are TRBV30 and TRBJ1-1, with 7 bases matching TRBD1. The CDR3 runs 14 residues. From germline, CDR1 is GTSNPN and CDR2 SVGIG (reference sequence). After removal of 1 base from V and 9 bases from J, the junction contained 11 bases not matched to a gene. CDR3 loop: CAWSGGTVAPKAFF. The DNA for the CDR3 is TGTGCCTGGAGTGGGGGGACAGTAGCTCCGAAAGCTTTCTTT. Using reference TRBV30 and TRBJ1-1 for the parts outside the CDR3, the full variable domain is SQTIHQWPATLVQPVGSPLSLECTVEGTSNPNLYWYRQAAGRGLQLLFYSVGIGQISSEVPQNLSASRPQDRQFILSSKKLLLSDSGFYLCAWSGGTVAPKAFFGQGTRLTVV.

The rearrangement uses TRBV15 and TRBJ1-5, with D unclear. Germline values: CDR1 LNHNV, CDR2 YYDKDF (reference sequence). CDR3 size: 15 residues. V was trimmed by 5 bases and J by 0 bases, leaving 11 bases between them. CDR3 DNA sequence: TGTGCCACCAGCTGGTCGGCGGATAGCAATCAGCCCCAGCATTTT. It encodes CATSWSADSNQPQHF.

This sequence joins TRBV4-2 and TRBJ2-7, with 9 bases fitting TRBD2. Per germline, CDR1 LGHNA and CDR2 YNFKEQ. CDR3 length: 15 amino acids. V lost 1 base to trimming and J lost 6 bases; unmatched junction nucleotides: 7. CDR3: CASSQAGLAITEQYF. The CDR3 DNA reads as TGTGCCAGCAGCCAAGCTGGACTAGCGATTACCGAGCAGTACTTC.

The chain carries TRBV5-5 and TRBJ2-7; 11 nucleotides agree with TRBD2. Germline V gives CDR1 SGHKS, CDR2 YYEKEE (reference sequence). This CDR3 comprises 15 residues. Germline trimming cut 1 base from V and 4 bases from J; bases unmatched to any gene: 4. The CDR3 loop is CASSLFSSGGYEQYF. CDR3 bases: TGTGCCAGCAGCTTGTTTTCTAGCGGGGGGTACGAGCAGTACTTC.

The CDR3 DNA is TGTGCCAGTCGGCGGGCGGGGACAGAGAATTCACCCCTCCACTTT. It specifies CASRRAGTENSPLHF. The chain couples TRBV6-5 to TRBJ1-6; TRBD1 matches at 7 bases. With 9 bases clipped from V and 7 bases from J, the junction kept 12 bases outside the gene matches. Germline V gene sequence: CDR1 MNHEY, CDR2 SVGAGI. This CDR3 is 15 amino acids long.

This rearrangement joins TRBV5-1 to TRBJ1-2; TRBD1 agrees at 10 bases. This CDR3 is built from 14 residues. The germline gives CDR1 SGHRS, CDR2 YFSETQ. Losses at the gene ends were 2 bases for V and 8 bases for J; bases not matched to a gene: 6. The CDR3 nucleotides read TGCGCCAGCAGCTTCCCGGGACAGGGGTTCGGCTACACCTTC. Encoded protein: CASSFPGQGFGYTF.